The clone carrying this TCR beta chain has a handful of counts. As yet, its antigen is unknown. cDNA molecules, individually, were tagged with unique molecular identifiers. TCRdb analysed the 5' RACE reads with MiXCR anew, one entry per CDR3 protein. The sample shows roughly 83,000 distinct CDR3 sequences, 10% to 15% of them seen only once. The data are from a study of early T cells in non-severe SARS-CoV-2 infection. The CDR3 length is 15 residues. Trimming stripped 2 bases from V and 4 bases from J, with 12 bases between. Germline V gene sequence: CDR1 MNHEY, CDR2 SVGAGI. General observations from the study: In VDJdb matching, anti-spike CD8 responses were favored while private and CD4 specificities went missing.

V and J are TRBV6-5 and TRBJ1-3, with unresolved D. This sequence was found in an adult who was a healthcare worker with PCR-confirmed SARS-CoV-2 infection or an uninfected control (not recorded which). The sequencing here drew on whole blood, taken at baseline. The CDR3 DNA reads TGTGCCAGCAGTTACGAGGGTTCTGCCGGAAACACCATATATTTT. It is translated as CASSYEGSAGNTIYF.